This record covers a single T cell receptor (beta chain). The target antigen is unknown. This CDR3 has 13 residues. Germline loops: CDR1 SNHLY, CDR2 FYNNEI. The germline V and J ends were trimmed by 7 bases and 7 bases, with 16 bases remaining between them. MiXCR, applied by TCRdb to the 5' RACE reads, yields one record per CDR3 protein. Of some 340,000 distinct CDR3 sequences listed, roughly 10% are singletons. The record originates from a study of T cells after yellow fever vaccination. Whole-study results and caveats: Clones from primary vaccination mostly reappeared after the booster (96% CD4, around 90% CD8). Just a small share of clonotypes turned up in the CD4 compartment as well as the CD8 compartment. The secondary response peaked faster, at day 5 versus 15, but was weaker.

The TCR sequence derives from a man younger than 35 who received the YFV17D yellow fever vaccine. The chain uses TRBV2 and TRBJ2-5; D is possibly TRBD2 (5 bases). Sequencing was performed on CD4+ T cells sorted from PBMCs, taken 45 days after the yellow fever booster vaccination. CDR3 protein: CASNDLEGGTQYF. For the CDR3, the DNA is TGTGCCAGCAACGATCTAGAGGGCGGGACCCAGTACTTC.